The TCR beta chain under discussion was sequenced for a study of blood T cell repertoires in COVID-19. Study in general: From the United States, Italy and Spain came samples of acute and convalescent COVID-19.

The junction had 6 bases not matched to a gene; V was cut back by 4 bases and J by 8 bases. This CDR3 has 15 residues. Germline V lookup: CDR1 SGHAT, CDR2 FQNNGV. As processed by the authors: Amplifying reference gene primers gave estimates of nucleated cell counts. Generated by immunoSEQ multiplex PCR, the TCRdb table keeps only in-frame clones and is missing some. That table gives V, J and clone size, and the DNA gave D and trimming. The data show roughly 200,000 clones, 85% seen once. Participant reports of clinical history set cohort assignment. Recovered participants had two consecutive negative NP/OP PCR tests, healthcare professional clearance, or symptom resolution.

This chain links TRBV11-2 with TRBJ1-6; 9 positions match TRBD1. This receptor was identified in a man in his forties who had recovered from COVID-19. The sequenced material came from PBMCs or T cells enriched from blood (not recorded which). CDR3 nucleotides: TGTGCCAGCAGCTCCCGGGACAGGGCCGATTCACCCCTCCACTTT. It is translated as CASSSRDRADSPLHF.